These T cell receptor beta chains were read from a single sample in a study of identical twins. TCRdb ran MiXCR on the 5' RACE reads and lists one entry per CDR3 protein. Here the sample spans 700,000 or so distinct CDR3 sequences, 8.5% to 9% being singletons. These data were also filed under a second study, of yellow fever vaccine responses in identical twins.

Sequenced material: PBMCs. All receptors come from a woman between 18 and 29 years old in good health. Both conserved end residues are part of each CDR3. D genes are given only for firm matches. A row's size may be missing; if present it is once, few, many or a size class.

clone size: many; J gene: TRBJ1-4; D gene: -; V gene: TRBV5-1; CDR3 protein: CASSRTGRPTNEKLFF; CDR3 DNA: TGCGCCAGCAGCAGGACCGGGAGGCCAACTAATGAAAAACTGTTTTTT
clone size: few; J gene: TRBJ2-4; D gene: -; V gene: TRBV7-2; CDR3 protein: CASSLARQVNIQYF; CDR3 DNA: TGTGCCAGCAGCTTAGCCCGACAAGTAAACATTCAGTACTTC
clone size: many; J gene: TRBJ2-3; D gene: -; V gene: TRBV7-9; CDR3 protein: CASSLGTEGDTQYF; CDR3 DNA: TGTGCCAGCAGCTTAGGTACAGAAGGTGATACGCAGTATTTT
clone size: -; J gene: TRBJ2-1; D gene: -; V gene: TRBV20-1; CDR3 protein: CSAQTTYNEQFF; CDR3 DNA: TGCAGTGCCCAGACGACCTACAATGAGCAGTTCTTC
clone size: many; J gene: TRBJ2-1; D gene: TRBD2; V gene: TRBV28; CDR3 protein: CASSLDPGGSSYNEQFF; CDR3 DNA: TGTGCCAGCAGTTTAGATCCTGGCGGGAGCTCCTACAATGAGCAGTTCTTC
clone size: few; J gene: TRBJ2-2; D gene: TRBD2; V gene: TRBV5-1; CDR3 protein: CASSPRSGLADKNTGELFF; CDR3 DNA: TGCGCCAGCAGCCCCAGATCAGGTCTAGCGGATAAGAACACCGGGGAGCTGTTTTTT
clone size: -; J gene: TRBJ2-7; D gene: -; V gene: TRBV28; CDR3 protein: CASRSRSYEQYF; CDR3 DNA: TGTGCCAGCAGGTCCCGAAGTTACGAGCAGTACTTC
clone size: -; J gene: TRBJ2-2; D gene: -; V gene: TRBV12-3/TRBV12-4; CDR3 protein: CASIPDGNTGELFF; CDR3 DNA: TGTGCCAGCATTCCAGACGGGAACACCGGGGAGCTGTTTTTT
clone size: -; J gene: TRBJ2-7; D gene: -; V gene: TRBV18; CDR3 protein: CASSLGEPLYEQYF; CDR3 DNA: TGTGCCAGCTCACTGGGTGAACCGCTCTACGAGCAGTACTTC
clone size: few; J gene: TRBJ2-7; D gene: TRBD2; V gene: TRBV7-9; CDR3 protein: CASSPGLGGYEQYF; CDR3 DNA: TGTGCCAGCAGCCCGGGACTAGGAGGCTACGAGCAGTACTTC
clone size: -; J gene: TRBJ2-2; D gene: -; V gene: TRBV7-3; CDR3 protein: CASSLVAQPGELFF; CDR3 DNA: TGTGCCAGCAGCTTAGTAGCCCAACCCGGGGAGCTGTTTTTT
clone size: many; J gene: TRBJ2-7; D gene: TRBD2; V gene: TRBV7-9; CDR3 protein: CASSLASGRFNEQYF; CDR3 DNA: TGTGCCAGCAGCTTAGCTAGCGGGAGATTCAACGAGCAGTACTTC
clone size: -; J gene: TRBJ2-7; D gene: TRBD2; V gene: TRBV7-8; CDR3 protein: CASSVVTSGGNYEQYF; CDR3 DNA: TGTGCCAGCAGCGTCGTGACTAGCGGGGGAAACTACGAGCAGTACTTC
clone size: few; J gene: TRBJ2-2; D gene: -; V gene: TRBV6-2/TRBV6-3; CDR3 protein: CASTSPIRTQTGELFF; CDR3 DNA: TGTGCCAGCACCTCGCCGATCCGGACACAGACCGGGGAGCTGTTTTTT
clone size: many; J gene: TRBJ1-1; D gene: -; V gene: TRBV20-1; CDR3 protein: CGGRKNTEAFF; CDR3 DNA: TGCGGCGGCAGGAAAAACACTGAAGCTTTCTTT
clone size: -; J gene: TRBJ2-4; D gene: TRBD2; V gene: TRBV20-1; CDR3 protein: CSGRDPRGGENIQYF; CDR3 DNA: TGCAGTGGTAGAGACCCGCGGGGGGGGGAAAACATTCAGTACTTC
clone size: -; J gene: TRBJ2-2; D gene: -; V gene: TRBV6-6; CDR3 protein: CASDRGDTGELFF; CDR3 DNA: TGTGCCAGCGATAGGGGGGACACCGGGGAGCTGTTTTTT
clone size: few; J gene: TRBJ2-2; D gene: -; V gene: TRBV4-3; CDR3 protein: CASSQLLVIGSDTGELFF; CDR3 DNA: TGCGCCAGCAGCCAATTACTAGTGATTGGGTCTGACACCGGGGAGCTGTTTTTT
clone size: -; J gene: TRBJ2-2; D gene: -; V gene: TRBV6-1; CDR3 protein: CASHREVRLVDTGELFF; CDR3 DNA: TGTGCCAGCCATCGGGAAGTAAGGCTTGTGGACACCGGGGAGCTGTTTTTT
clone size: -; J gene: TRBJ2-2; D gene: -; V gene: TRBV12-3/TRBV12-4; CDR3 protein: CASSSYAWELFF; CDR3 DNA: TGTGCCAGCAGTTCTTATGCTTGGGAGCTGTTTTTT
clone size: few; J gene: TRBJ2-1; D gene: TRBD2; V gene: TRBV7-8; CDR3 protein: CASSLDLGLANEQFF; CDR3 DNA: TGTGCCAGCAGCTTAGACCTGGGACTAGCCAATGAGCAGTTCTTC
clone size: many; J gene: TRBJ2-5; D gene: TRBD2; V gene: TRBV5-1; CDR3 protein: CASSQSSGEETQYF; CDR3 DNA: TGCGCCAGCAGCCAAAGTAGCGGGGAAGAGACCCAGTACTTC
clone size: -; J gene: TRBJ1-5; D gene: -; V gene: TRBV19; CDR3 protein: CASSIGTLNNQPQHF; CDR3 DNA: TGTGCCAGTAGTATAGGGACACTGAACAATCAGCCCCAGCATTTT
clone size: -; J gene: TRBJ2-1; D gene: -; V gene: TRBV29-1; CDR3 protein: CSVEDGTHNEQFF; CDR3 DNA: TGCAGCGTTGAAGACGGGACCCACAATGAGCAGTTCTTC
clone size: few; J gene: TRBJ2-1; D gene: TRBD2; V gene: TRBV27; CDR3 protein: CASSYYPSGRDNEQFF; CDR3 DNA: TGTGCCAGCAGTTATTACCCTAGCGGGAGGGACAATGAGCAGTTCTTC
clone size: few; J gene: TRBJ1-1; D gene: -; V gene: TRBV13; CDR3 protein: CASSLGRGLRGPTEAFF; CDR3 DNA: TGTGCCAGCAGCTTAGGCCGAGGTCTCAGGGGACCCACTGAAGCTTTCTTT
clone size: many; J gene: TRBJ2-7; D gene: TRBD2; V gene: TRBV28; CDR3 protein: CASSSYSGRGTPYEQYF; CDR3 DNA: TGTGCCAGCAGTTCTTACAGCGGGAGAGGTACCCCGTACGAGCAGTACTTC
clone size: -; J gene: TRBJ2-3; D gene: -; V gene: TRBV14; CDR3 protein: CASSPRSRPGPTFTDTQYF; CDR3 DNA: TGTGCCAGCAGCCCGCGCTCACGGCCGGGGCCAACATTCACAGATACGCAGTATTTT
clone size: many; J gene: TRBJ1-6; D gene: -; V gene: TRBV12-3/TRBV12-4; CDR3 protein: CASSRDFNSPLHF; CDR3 DNA: TGTGCCAGCAGTCGGGACTTTAATTCACCCCTCCACTTT